These 25 T cell receptor beta chains were sequenced from one sample in a study of blood T cells in healthy people across ages. A second roughly 6 to 11 cycle PCR used barcoded and J-beta primers. TCRdb reprocessed the 5' RACE reads via MiXCR and lists one record per CDR3 protein. The sample yields under 850,000 distinct CDR3 sequences, around 36% seen once. Sequenced input: blood. These receptors were taken from a man between 18 and 35 years old in good health.

This clonotype was seen only a few times. V and J are TRBV6-2 or TRBV6-3 and TRBJ2-1; D may be TRBD1 or TRBD2 (5 bases each). Germline V gives CDR1 MNHEY, CDR2 SVGEGT. There are 14 residues in the CDR3. The V end lost 6 bases, the J end lost 7 bases, and 16 bases lay between the germline ends. CDR3 sequence: CASSWVGTTNEQFF. The DNA for the CDR3 is TGTGCCAGCAGCTGGGTGGGGACCACGAATGAGCAGTTCTTC.

The chain employs TRBV7-2 and TRBJ1-2, with D unresolved. Looked up from germline, CDR1 is SGHTA and CDR2 is FQGNSA. The CDR3 spans 14 residues. Trimming took 3 bases from V and 4 from J, leaving 12 bases between them. The CDR3 DNA follows: TGTGCCAGCAGCTTCTTGGCAGGCCTCTATGGCTACACCTTC. It translates to CASSFLAGLYGYTF. Based on the CDR3 plus reference TRBV7-2 and TRBJ1-2, the full variable domain is GAGVSQSPSNKVTEKGKDVELRCDPISGHTALYWYRQSLGQGLEFLIYFQGNSAPDKSGLPSDRFSAERTGGSVSTLTIQRTQQEDSAVYLCASSFLAGLYGYTFGSGTRLTVV.

V is TRBV7-2 and J is TRBJ1-1, with no clear D. This CDR3 region has 11 residues. Germline assignment: CDR1 SGHTA and CDR2 FQGNSA. Trimming cost V 5 bases and J 4 bases, with 5 bases left between them. The CDR3 sequence is CASSIATEAFF. CDR3 sequence (DNA): TGTGCCAGCAGCATCGCCACTGAAGCTTTCTTT.

The chain has TRBV10-3 and TRBJ2-7; 9 bases fit TRBD2. V gave up 6 bases and J gave up 3 bases; unmatched junction bases: 6. The CDR3 length is 14 residues. Germline loops: CDR1 ENHRY, CDR2 SYGVKD. This chain's CDR3 is CAIRVAGAIYEQYF. CDR3 nucleotide sequence: TGTGCCATCAGGGTAGCGGGGGCCATCTACGAGCAGTACTTC.

This clonotype has just a few counts. This chain uses TRBV6-1 with TRBJ1-2; no definite D call. V shed 4 bases and J shed 4 bases, with 16 bases lying between them. The CDR3 runs to 15 residues. CDR1 and CDR2 from the germline V gene are MNHNS and SASEGT. The CDR3 coding sequence is TGTGCCAGCAGTGGGGATTTGTACCGGGGCTATGGCTACACCTTC. It encodes CASSGDLYRGYGYTF.

Concerning this clonotype: This clone may be a read error of a much larger clone one base away. This chain uses TRBV12-3 or TRBV12-4 with TRBJ2-1; 13 nucleotides match TRBD2. The DNA end lines up better with TRBJ2-7; the J call may be wrong. This CDR3 has 18 residues. The CDR3 DNA sequence: TGTGCCAGCAGTTTCGCGGGACTAGCGGGGAGCTCCTACAATGAGCAGTACTTC. The encoded protein is CASSFAGLAGSSYNEQYF.

Of note for this clonotype: Lacking the conserved final phenylalanine or tryptophan, this CDR3 likely reflects a read error. The rearrangement links TRBV11-1 to TRBJ1-1; D is ambiguous. Germline V gene data show CDR1 as SGHAT and CDR2 as FQDESV (reference sequence). Trimming removed 5 bases at V and 0 bases at J, with 13 bases between. CDR3 length: 15 amino acids. In DNA, the CDR3 is TGTGCCAGCAGCCCTCGTAAAGTGATGAACACTGAAGCTTTCTTG. This translates into CASSPRKVMNTEAFL.

In this sample, this clonotype turned up many times. The rearrangement uses TRBV12-3 or TRBV12-4 and TRBJ2-3; unclear D gene. The CDR3 is made up of 13 amino acids. V lost 5 bases, J lost 2 bases, and 8 bases lay in between. CDR3 protein: CASSPPVTDTQYF. Written as DNA, the CDR3 is TGTGCCAGCAGTCCCCCCGTCACAGATACGCAGTATTTT.

The chain employs TRBV4-3 and TRBJ1-2, with 9 bases that match TRBD1. J lost 4 bases, V lost 4 bases, and 7 bases had no gene match. CDR1 and CDR2 from the germline V gene are LGHNA and YSLEER. This CDR3 spans 15 amino acids. CDR3 amino acids: CASSPRTGASYGYTF. The CDR3 nucleotides are TGCGCCAGCAGCCCGAGGACAGGGGCGAGCTATGGCTACACCTTC.

The gene calls are TRBV21-1 and TRBJ1-1; the table's D call of TRBD1 was not tested on the DNA. TRBV21-1 constitutes a pseudogene. The CDR3 has 18 residues. The CDR3 sequence: CASSKDGSGQGAHTEAFF. Written as DNA, the CDR3 is TGTGCCAGCAGCAAAGATGGGTCGGGACAGGGGGCGCACACTGAAGCTTTCTTT.

Ten or more counts support this clonotype. The chain links TRBV12-3 or TRBV12-4 to TRBJ1-2, with D possibly matching TRBD1 (6 bases). The V and J ends lost 8 bases and 8 bases respectively, with 21 bases between them. CDR3 length: 14 residues. CDR3 residues: CASGSQGIREGYTF. In nucleotides, the CDR3 is TGTGCCAGCGGATCCCAGGGGATCCGAGAGGGCTACACCTTC.

For this clonotype: This may stem from a read error, because a much larger clone lies one nucleotide away. The rearrangement joins TRBV7-3 to TRBJ2-3, with TRBD2 matching over 9 bases. V was clipped by 1 base and J by 4 bases; unmatched bases: 12. This CDR3 is 18 amino acids long. CDR1 SGHTA and CDR2 FQGTGA come from the germline V gene. The CDR3 nucleotides are TGTGCCAGCAGCTTAATCCACAATAGCGGGAGACACCCAGATACGCAGTATTTT. This translates into CASSLIHNSGRHPDTQYF.

Points on this clonotype: A read error may be the cause here, since a much bigger clone is one base away. The chain links TRBV12-3 or TRBV12-4 to TRBJ2-1; D is unclear. The CDR3 is 14 residues long. Trimming took 5 bases from V and 10 from J, leaving 18 bases between them. Here the CDR3 reads CASSDPVRGNEQFF. The CDR3 nucleotides read TGTGCCAGCAGTGACCCCGTCCGCGGAAACGAGCAGTTCTTC.

As to this clonotype: One end of the junction fails to match germline, which may point to a read error. This chain uses TRBV5-1 with TRBJ2-7; 7 nucleotides agree with TRBD2. Germline V gene lookup returns CDR1 SGHRS and CDR2 YFSETQ. There are 13 residues in the CDR3. The CDR3 sequence is CAGRPTREGEQYF. In nucleotides, the CDR3 is TGCGCCGGCAGGCCGACCAGGGAGGGCGAGCAGTACTTC.

V usage is TRBV6-1 and J usage is TRBJ2-7; no clear D. V was clipped by 2 bases and J by 2 bases, with 10 bases between them. The CDR3 consists of 14 residues. Germline V CDR1 and CDR2: MNHNS, SASEGT. CDR3: CASSELRFPYEQYF. The CDR3 DNA reads as TGTGCCAGCAGTGAATTGAGGTTCCCCTACGAGCAGTACTTC.

The chain employs TRBV5-1 and TRBJ1-1; weak D call: TRBD1 (5 bases). Trimming stripped 3 bases from V and 10 bases from J, with 16 bases between. The CDR3 covers 13 residues. CDR1 and CDR2 (germline): SGHRS, YFSETQ. The CDR3 reads CASSSQARVPAFF. The CDR3 coding sequence is TGCGCCAGCAGCTCCCAGGCCAGGGTCCCAGCTTTCTTT.

The chain uses TRBV2 and TRBJ2-5; D gene unclear. This CDR3 has 14 residues. Germline CDR1 is SNHLY and CDR2 is FYNNEI. V lost 6 bases and J lost 4, with 15 bases in between. The CDR3 region is CASRETNSRETQYF. Written as DNA, the CDR3 is TGTGCCAGCAGGGAGACAAACTCTAGAGAGACCCAGTACTTC.

This clonotype has only a few counts. The chain couples TRBV7-9 to TRBJ1-1; D perhaps matches TRBD1 (5 bases). Germline CDR1 and CDR2: SEHNR and FQNEAQ (reference sequence). The V gene lost 1 base and the J gene lost 1 base, with 16 bases spanning the gap. The CDR3 sequence is 17 residues long. The chain's CDR3 is CASSLEPLLRGNTEAFF. The CDR3 region has the DNA TGTGCCAGCAGCTTAGAACCCCTTTTAAGGGGGAACACTGAAGCTTTCTTT.

The J gene is TRBJ1-5, the V gene TRBV5-1; TRBD1 aligns across 7 bases. The ends lost 3 bases at V and 4 bases at J; junction bases unmatched: 4. Germline V gene lookup returns CDR1 SGHRS and CDR2 YFSETQ. This CDR3 is 14 amino acids long. The CDR3 reads CASSWGTENQPQHF. DNA for the CDR3: TGCGCCAGCAGCTGGGGGACAGAGAATCAGCCCCAGCATTTT.

This clonotype was observed many times. The chain joins TRBV7-9 to TRBJ2-1; the D is unclear. Per germline, CDR1 SEHNR and CDR2 FQNEAQ (reference sequence). CDR3 length: 12 residues. V shed 0 bases and J shed 5 bases, with 2 bases lying between them. The CDR3 spells CASSLAHNEQFF. The CDR3 coding sequence is TGTGCCAGCAGCTTAGCACACAATGAGCAGTTCTTC.

In this sample, this clonotype turned up a few times. This chain uses TRBV28 with TRBJ2-4; TRBD1 matches 9 bases. V was pared by 5 bases and J by 0 bases, with 8 bases of the junction left unmatched. The germline V gene has CDR1 MDHEN and CDR2 SYDVKM. The CDR3 sequence is 17 residues long. CDR3 in DNA: TGTGCCAGCAGTCCCGGGACAGGGAACGCAGCCAAAAACATTCAGTACTTC. Translation gives CASSPGTGNAAKNIQYF.

The chain joins TRBV28 to TRBJ2-7, with unresolved D. The tail of the sequence fits TRBJ2-4 better, so the J call may be wrong. Germline values: CDR1 MDHEN, CDR2 SYDVKM. This CDR3 region has 8 residues. CDR3 DNA sequence: TGTGCCGGGTTCATTCAGTACTTC. Translation gives CAGFIQYF.

This clonotype was counted between two and nine times. The chain recombines TRBV28 with TRBJ2-3; D call uncertain. Trimming left V 2 bases short and J 2 bases short, with 17 bases between. This CDR3 comprises 17 residues. In germline, CDR1 is MDHEN, CDR2 SYDVKM. Written as DNA, the CDR3 is TGTGCCAGCAGTTTAAACTCCATCGGACCACCCACAGATACGCAGTATTTT. Protein: CASSLNSIGPPTDTQYF. The variable domain in full, completed from reference TRBV28 and TRBJ2-3, reads DVKVTQSSRYLVKRTGEKVFLECVQDMDHENMFWYRQDPGLGLRLIYFSYDVKMKEKGDIPEGYSVSREKKERFSLILESASTNQTSMYLCASSLNSIGPPTDTQYFGPGTRLTVL.

On this clonotype itself: Because the CDR3 is missing its conserved closing phenylalanine or tryptophan, this is likely a read error. The chain has TRBV5-6 and TRBJ2-7, with D unresolved. TRBJ2-5 matches the DNA end more closely, so the J call is doubtful. Germline-derived CDR1 and CDR2 are SGHDT and YYEEEE. The length of the CDR3 is 12 residues. The CDR3 coding sequence is TGTGCCAGCAGCTTGGGCCCCGAGACCCAGTACTTA. It translates to CASSLGPETQYL.

The genes are TRBV29-1 and TRBJ2-3; D uncertain. There are 13 residues in the CDR3. Germline lookup yields CDR1 SQVTM and CDR2 ANQGSEA. With 6 bases removed from V and 3 bases from J, the gap between germline ends came to 13 bases. The chain's CDR3 is CSVGSPSTDTQYF. DNA for the CDR3: TGCAGCGTGGGCAGTCCTTCGACAGATACGCAGTATTTT.